The entry below describes one T cell receptor beta chain. The antigen is undetermined. These data belong to a study of cytomegalovirus exposure and HLA in healthy donors. Regarding the study as a whole: Most of the TCR beta V segments (in an earlier analysis) were productive either about 87% or about 30% of the time. The authors excluded some V segments, including TRBV6-2 and TRBV6-3, as indistinguishable. Presence/absence analyses assumed roughly uniform sequencing depth across donors, which may not hold.

With 60 Vbeta and 13 Jbeta primers, the PCR was carried out. Sequencing was performed with immunoSEQ multiplex PCR; in TCRdb, only in-frame clones are kept and a portion is missing. The sample lists approximately 150,000 clones; roughly 79% were seen once. CDR3 size: 14 residues. Germline-derived CDR1 and CDR2 are LNHDA and SQIVND (reference sequence). Trimming stripped 2 bases from V and 3 bases from J, with 11 bases between. The chain recombines TRBV19 with TRBJ2-7; tentative D call: TRBD1 (5 bases). Sequencing was performed on PBMCs. This receptor was taken from a woman between 18 and 29 years old in good health and CMV-seronegative. CDR3 residues: CASSITGTSYEQYF. The DNA of the CDR3 is TGTGCCAGTAGTATAACAGGAACCAGCTACGAGCAGTACTTC.